Detailed here is one T cell receptor beta chain. What it recognizes is unknown. The sample originates from a study of cytomegalovirus exposure and HLA in healthy donors. Broader study findings: It was about 150 TCR beta chains that were listed as cytomegalovirus-associated.

The donors (healthy individuals) were bone marrow donors. Germline-derived CDR1 and CDR2 are SGHTA and FQGTGA. The CDR3 is 15 residues long. Unmatched junction bases numbered 7, after V lost 8 bases and J lost 3 bases. PCR used 60 Vbeta primers and 13 Jbeta primers. This table comes from immunoSEQ multiplex PCR, and its TCRdb copy is limited to in-frame clones, with some not included. The table records 150,000 to 200,000 clones, 82% of them present only once. The sequence was collected from a girl between 5 and 17 years old in good health and CMV-seropositive. The sequenced material came from PBMCs. The chain has TRBV7-3 and TRBJ2-2; 9 bases are shared with TRBD2. The CDR3 reads CASWRGGRDTGELFF. CDR3 in DNA: TGTGCCAGCTGGCGGGGGGGCCGGGACACCGGGGAGCTGTTTTTT. The full variable domain, completed using reference TRBV7-3 and TRBJ2-2, is GAGVSQTPSNKVTEKGKYVELRCDPISGHTALYWYRQSLGQGPEFLIYFQGTGAADDSGLPNDRFFAVRPEGSVSTLKIQRTERGDSAVYLCASWRGGRDTGELFFGEGSRLTVL.